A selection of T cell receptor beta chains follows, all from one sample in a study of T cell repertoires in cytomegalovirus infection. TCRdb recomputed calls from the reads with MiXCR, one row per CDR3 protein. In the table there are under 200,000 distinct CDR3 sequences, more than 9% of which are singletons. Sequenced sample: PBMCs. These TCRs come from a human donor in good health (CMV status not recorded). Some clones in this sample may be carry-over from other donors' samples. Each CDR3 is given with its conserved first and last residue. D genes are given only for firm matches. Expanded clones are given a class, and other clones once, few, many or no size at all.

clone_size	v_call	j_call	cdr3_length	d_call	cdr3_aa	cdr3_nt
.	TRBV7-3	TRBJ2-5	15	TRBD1	CASSLSPGGRETQYF	TGTGCCAGCAGCTTATCCCCAGGGGGCAGAGAGACCCAGTACTTC
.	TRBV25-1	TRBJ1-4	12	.	CASRLGAEKLFF	TGTGCCAGCAGACTGGGCGCTGAAAAACTGTTTTTT
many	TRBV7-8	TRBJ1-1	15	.	CASSLWSGRDTEAFF	TGTGCCAGCAGCTTATGGTCTGGCAGGGACACTGAAGCTTTCTTT
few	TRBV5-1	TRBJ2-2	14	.	CASSPPTVVGELFF	TGCGCCAGCAGTCCCCCCACGGTCGTCGGGGAGCTGTTTTTT
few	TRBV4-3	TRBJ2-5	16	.	CASSQDRWGSQETQYF	TGCGCCAGCAGCCAAGATCGTTGGGGGTCCCAAGAGACCCAGTACTTC
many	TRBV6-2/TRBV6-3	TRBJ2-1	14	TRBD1	CASSPGTGYNEQFF	TGTGCCAGCAGTCCCGGGACAGGCTACAATGAGCAGTTCTTC
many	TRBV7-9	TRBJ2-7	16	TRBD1	CASTLSAGGVPYEQYF	TGTGCCAGCACCCTTTCCGCAGGGGGCGTCCCCTACGAGCAGTACTTC
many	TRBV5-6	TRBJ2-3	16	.	CASSLLGAGLTDTQYF	TGTGCCAGCAGCTTGCTGGGGGCGGGCCTCACAGATACGCAGTATTTT
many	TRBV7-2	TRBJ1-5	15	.	CASSLGQGMSQPQHF	TGTGCCAGCAGCTTAGGCCAGGGAATGTCACAGCCCCAGCATTTT
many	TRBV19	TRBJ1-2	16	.	CASSPRLEVSYYGYTF	TGTGCCAGTAGTCCCCGGTTAGAAGTAAGCTACTATGGCTACACCTTC
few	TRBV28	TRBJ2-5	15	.	CASDPVGSTQETQYF	TGTGCCAGCGATCCGGTCGGGAGCACACAAGAGACCCAGTACTTC
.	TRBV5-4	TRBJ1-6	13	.	CASSLDLISPLHF	TGTGCCAGCAGCTTGGATCTGATTTCACCCCTCCACTTT
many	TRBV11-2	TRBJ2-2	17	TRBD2	CASSLTSGSPFFGELFF	TGTGCCAGCAGCTTGACTAGCGGGAGCCCATTTTTCGGGGAGCTGTTTTTT
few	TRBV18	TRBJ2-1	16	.	CASSPGIGSSYNEQFF	TGTGCCAGCTCACCAGGGATCGGAAGCTCCTACAATGAGCAGTTCTTC
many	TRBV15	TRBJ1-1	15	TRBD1	CATSSPSGGPTEAFF	TGTGCCACCAGCAGCCCCTCAGGGGGTCCCACTGAAGCTTTCTTT
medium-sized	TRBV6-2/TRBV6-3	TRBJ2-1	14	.	CASSYGGINNEQFF	TGTGCCAGCAGTTATGGGGGGATCAACAATGAGCAGTTCTTC
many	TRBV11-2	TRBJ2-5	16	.	CASSLGGVGGLETQYF	TGTGCCAGCAGCTTAGGCGGGGTAGGAGGTTTGGAGACCCAGTACTTC
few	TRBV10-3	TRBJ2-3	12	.	CAISGGSDTQYF	TGTGCCATCAGTGGGGGATCAGATACGCAGTATTTT
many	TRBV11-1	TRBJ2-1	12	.	CASSLEGNEQFF	TGTGCCAGCAGCTTAGAGGGTAATGAGCAGTTCTTC
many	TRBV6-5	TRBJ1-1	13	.	CASSYSGKWGAFF	TGTGCCAGCAGTTACTCAGGGAAATGGGGGGCTTTCTTT
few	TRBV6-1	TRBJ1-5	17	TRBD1	CASRGGTGAWGNQPQHF	TGTGCCAGCAGAGGCGGGACAGGGGCATGGGGCAATCAGCCCCAGCATTTT
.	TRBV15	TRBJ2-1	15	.	CATSRPPTMSREQFF	TGTGCCACCAGCAGACCACCTACAATGTCCAGGGAGCAGTTCTTC
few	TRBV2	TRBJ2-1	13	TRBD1	CASSPGQVLTKFF	TGTGCCAGCAGTCCGGGACAGGTTTTGACTAAGTTCTTC
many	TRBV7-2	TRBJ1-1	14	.	CASSLIGQNTEAFF	TGTGCCAGCAGCTTGATCGGACAGAACACTGAAGCTTTCTTT
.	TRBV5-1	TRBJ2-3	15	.	CASSLATASADTQYF	TGCGCCAGCAGCTTGGCCACAGCGAGCGCAGATACGCAGTATTTT
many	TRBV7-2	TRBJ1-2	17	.	CASSPLRRGSGDYGYTF	TGTGCCAGCAGCCCACTCCGTCGGGGCAGTGGGGACTATGGCTACACCTTC
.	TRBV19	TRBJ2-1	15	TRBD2	CASNGLAGTDNEQFF	TGTGCCAGTAATGGTCTAGCGGGGACAGACAATGAGCAGTTCTTC
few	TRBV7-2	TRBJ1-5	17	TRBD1	CASSPNQGAVRTQPQHF	TGTGCCAGCAGCCCCAACCAGGGGGCTGTTAGAACTCAGCCCCAGCATTTT
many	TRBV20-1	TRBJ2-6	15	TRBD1	CSAAGQGSGANVLTF	TGCAGTGCTGCAGGACAGGGCTCTGGGGCCAACGTCCTGACTTTC
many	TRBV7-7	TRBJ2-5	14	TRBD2	CASSYGTSRETQYF	TGTGCTAGCAGCTATGGGACTAGCCGGGAGACCCAGTACTTC
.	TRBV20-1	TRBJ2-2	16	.	CSAREQGRVSTGELFF	TGCAGTGCTAGAGAACAGGGGAGGGTGAGCACCGGGGAGCTGTTTTTT
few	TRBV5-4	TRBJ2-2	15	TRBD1	CASSKDRGNTGELFF	TGTGCCAGCAGCAAGGACAGGGGGAACACCGGGGAGCTGTTTTTT
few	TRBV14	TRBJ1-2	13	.	CASSQDLRVGYTF	TGTGCCAGCAGCCAAGATCTGAGGGTTGGCTACACCTTC
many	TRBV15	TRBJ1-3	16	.	CATSRDSEISGNTIYF	TGTGCCACCAGCAGAGATTCGGAGATCTCTGGAAACACCATATATTTT
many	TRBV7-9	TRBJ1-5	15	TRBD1	CASSSEQGAGQPQHF	TGTGCCAGCAGCTCAGAACAGGGGGCAGGACAGCCCCAGCATTTT
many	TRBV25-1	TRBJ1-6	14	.	CASSETGYNSPLHF	TGTGCCAGCAGTGAAACAGGCTATAATTCACCCCTCCACTTT
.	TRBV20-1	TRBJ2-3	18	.	CSARDLTRLYSSTDTQYF	TGCAGTGCTAGAGACCTTACCCGACTCTACTCTAGCACAGATACGCAGTATTTT
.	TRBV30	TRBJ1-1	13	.	CASYFGQSTEAFF	TGTGCCTCCTACTTCGGACAGTCCACTGAAGCTTTCTTT
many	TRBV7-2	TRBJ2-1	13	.	CASSPEIYNEQFF	TGTGCCAGCAGTCCTGAGATCTACAATGAGCAGTTCTTC
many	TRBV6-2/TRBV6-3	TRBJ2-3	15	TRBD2	CASSSLADITDTQYF	TGTGCCAGCAGTTCCCTAGCGGACATCACAGATACGCAGTATTTT
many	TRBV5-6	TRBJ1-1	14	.	CASSLDPANTEAFF	TGTGCCAGCAGCTTAGACCCAGCGAACACTGAAGCTTTCTTT
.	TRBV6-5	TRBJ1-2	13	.	CASTPRSNHGYTF	TGTGCCAGCACTCCTCGTTCTAACCATGGCTACACCTTC
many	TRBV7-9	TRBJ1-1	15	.	CASSLDGGMNTEAFF	TGTGCCAGCAGCTTAGATGGGGGGATGAACACTGAAGCTTTCTTT
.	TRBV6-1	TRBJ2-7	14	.	CASNREFSSYEQYF	TGTGCCAGTAACCGAGAGTTTAGCTCCTACGAGCAGTACTTC
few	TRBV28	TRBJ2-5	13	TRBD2	CASGGLAQETQYF	TGTGCCAGCGGGGGACTAGCCCAAGAGACCCAGTACTTC
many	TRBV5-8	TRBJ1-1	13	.	CASSLEQFTEAFF	TGTGCCAGCAGCTTGGAACAGTTCACTGAAGCTTTCTTT
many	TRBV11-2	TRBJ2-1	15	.	CASSLAISGVDEQFF	TGTGCCAGCAGCTTAGCGATCTCCGGGGTCGATGAGCAGTTCTTC
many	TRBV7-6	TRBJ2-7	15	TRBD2	CASSSLQRGFYEQYF	TGTGCCAGCAGCTCCCTCCAGCGGGGCTTCTACGAGCAGTACTTC
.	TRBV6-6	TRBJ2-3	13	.	CAGSYRGTDTQYF	TGTGCCGGCAGTTATAGGGGCACAGATACGCAGTATTTT
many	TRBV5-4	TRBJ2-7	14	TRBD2	CASSSGTSNYEQYF	TGTGCCAGCAGCTCCGGGACTAGTAACTACGAGCAGTACTTC
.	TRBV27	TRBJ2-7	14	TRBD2	CATAARGAYNEQYF	TGTGCCACCGCCGCGCGGGGGGCCTACAATGAGCAGTACTTC
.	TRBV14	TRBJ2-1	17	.	CASRDTRAEVTYNEQFF	TGTGCCAGCAGAGACACTAGAGCGGAGGTTACCTACAATGAGCAGTTCTTC